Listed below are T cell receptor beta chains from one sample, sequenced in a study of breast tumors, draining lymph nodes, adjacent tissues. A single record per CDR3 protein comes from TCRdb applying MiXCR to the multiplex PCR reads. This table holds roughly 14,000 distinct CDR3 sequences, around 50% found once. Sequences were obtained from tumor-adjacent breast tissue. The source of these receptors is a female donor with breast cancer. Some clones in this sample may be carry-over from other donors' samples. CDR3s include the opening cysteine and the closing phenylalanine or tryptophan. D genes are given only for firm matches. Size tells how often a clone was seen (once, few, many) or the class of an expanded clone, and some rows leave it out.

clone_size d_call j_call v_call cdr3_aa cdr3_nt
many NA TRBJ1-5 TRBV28 CASSFVGQPQHF TGTGCCAGCAGTTTTGTTGGTCAGCCCCAGCATTTT
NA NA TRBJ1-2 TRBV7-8 CASSSGIDGYTF TGTGCCAGCAGCTCGGGAATTGATGGCTACACCTTC
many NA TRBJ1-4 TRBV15 CATSRDQGQGGEKLFF TGTGCCACCAGCAGAGATCAGGGCCAGGGAGGTGAAAAACTGTTTTTT
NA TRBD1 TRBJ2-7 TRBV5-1 CASSLTGQGNEQYF TGCGCCAGCAGCTTGACGGGACAGGGGAACGAGCAGTACTTC
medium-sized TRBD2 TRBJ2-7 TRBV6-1 CASSAGGGYEQYF TGTGCCAGCAGTGCCGGCGGGGGCTACGAGCAGTACTTC
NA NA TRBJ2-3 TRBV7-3 CASSSYREDTQYF TGTGCCAGCAGCTCGTACAGGGAAGATACGCAGTATTTT
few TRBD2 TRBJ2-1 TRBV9 CASSSRTSEIRNEQFF TGTGCCAGCAGCTCCCGGACTAGCGAGATTCGCAATGAGCAGTTCTTC
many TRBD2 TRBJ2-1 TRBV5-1 CASSLTSGGPIGNEQFF TGCGCCAGCAGCTTGACTAGCGGGGGGCCGATTGGGAATGAGCAGTTCTTC
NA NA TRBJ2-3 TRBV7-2 CASSPSVGPDTQYF TGTGCCAGCAGCCCGTCGGTGGGCCCAGATACGCAGTATTTT
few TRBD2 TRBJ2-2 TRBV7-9 CASSPTRLAGLPGELFF TGTGCCAGCAGCCCCACCCGACTAGCGGGATTGCCCGGGGAGCTGTTTTTT
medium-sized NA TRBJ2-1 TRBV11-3 CASSSGRGARSNEQFF TGTGCCAGCAGCTCCGGCCGGGGGGCCCGCAGCAATGAGCAGTTCTTC
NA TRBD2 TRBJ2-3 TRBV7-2 CASSLKTPTSGGSTDTQYF TGTGCCAGCAGCTTGAAAACCCCAACTAGCGGGGGTAGCACAGATACGCAGTATTTT
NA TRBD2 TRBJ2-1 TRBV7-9 CASSPPTSGSGTSREQFF TGTGCCAGCAGCCCCCCGACTAGCGGGAGTGGAACGTCACGTGAGCAGTTCTTC
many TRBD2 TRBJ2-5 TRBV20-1 CSASRLGRGVQETQYF TGCAGTGCTAGTCGTCTGGGGCGGGGGGTACAAGAGACCCAGTACTTC
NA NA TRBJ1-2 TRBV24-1 CATSVSANYGYTF TGTGCCACCAGTGTGTCAGCTAACTATGGCTACACCTTC
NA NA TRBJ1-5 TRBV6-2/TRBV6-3 CACSPAGAGNQPQHF TGTGCCTGCAGTCCGGCAGGGGCCGGCAATCAGCCCCAGCACTTT
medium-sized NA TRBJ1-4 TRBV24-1 CATSAGDNEKLFF TGTGCCACGTCAGCAGGGGATAATGAAAAACTGTTTTTT
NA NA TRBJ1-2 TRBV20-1 CSAPDRGYTF TGCAGTGCTCCAGACAGGGGCTACACCTTC
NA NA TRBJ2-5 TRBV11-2 CASSLVKGGGQETQYF TGTGCCAGCAGCTTAGTGAAGGGAGGTGGGCAAGAGACCCAGTACTTC
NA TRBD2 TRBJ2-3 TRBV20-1 CSARDGKGGRVTDTQYF TGCAGTGCTAGAGATGGTAAAGGCGGGAGGGTGACAGATACGCAGTATTTT
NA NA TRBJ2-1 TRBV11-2 CASSLSRNNEQFF TGTGCCAGCAGCCTTTCCAGGAACAATGAGCAGTTCTTC
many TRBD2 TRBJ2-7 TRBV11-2 CASSHLGSGTSYEQYF TGTGCCAGCAGCCACCTCGGTAGCGGGACCTCCTACGAGCAGTACTTC
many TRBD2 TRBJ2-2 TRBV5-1 CASASAGGNTGELFF TGCGCCAGCGCCTCCGCGGGGGGAAACACCGGGGAGCTGTTTTTT
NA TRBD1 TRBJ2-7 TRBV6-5 CASSRNRGREQYF TGTGCCAGCAGTCGAAACAGGGGGCGCGAGCAGTACTTC
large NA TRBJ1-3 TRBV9 CASSVGTVGNTIYF TGTGCCAGCAGCGTAGGGACAGTTGGAAACACCATATATTTT
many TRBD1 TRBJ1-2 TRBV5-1 CASTSGDSDLYGYTF TGCGCCAGCACCTCTGGGGACAGCGATCTTTATGGCTACACCTTC
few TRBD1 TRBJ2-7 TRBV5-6 CASSLRGREQYF TGTGCCAGCAGCTTGAGGGGGCGCGAGCAGTACTTC
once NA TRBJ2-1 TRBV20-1 CSAERNNEQFF TGCAGTGCGGAGAGAAACAATGAGCAGTTCTTC
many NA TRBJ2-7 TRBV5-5 CASSWDLGTYEQYF TGTGCCAGCAGCTGGGACTTAGGTACCTACGAGCAGTACTTC
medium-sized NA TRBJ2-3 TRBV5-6 CASSLASTDTQYF TGTGCCAGCAGCTTGGCTAGCACAGATACGCAGTATTTT
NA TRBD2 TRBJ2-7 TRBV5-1 CASSRMSSGNYEQYF TGCGCCAGCAGCCGGATGTCTAGCGGGAACTACGAGCAGTACTTC
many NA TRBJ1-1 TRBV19 CASSLPAGGSMNTEAFF TGTGCCAGTAGTCTCCCGGCGGGGGGCTCCATGAACACTGAAGCTTTCTTT
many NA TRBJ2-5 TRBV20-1 CSARDRPVAFQETQYF TGCAGTGCTAGAGATCGGCCGGTAGCTTTCCAAGAGACCCAGTACTTC
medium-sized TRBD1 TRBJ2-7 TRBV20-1 CSARSLGDRGNPYEQYF TGCAGTGCTAGAAGCCTTGGGGACAGGGGGAACCCCTACGAGCAGTACTTC
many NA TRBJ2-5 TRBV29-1 CSVVGTLQETQYF TGCAGCGTTGTTGGGACGCTACAAGAGACCCAGTACTTC
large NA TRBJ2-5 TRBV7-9 CASSFFVGGQETQYF TGTGCCAGCAGCTTTTTCGTGGGGGGCCAAGAGACCCAGTACTTC
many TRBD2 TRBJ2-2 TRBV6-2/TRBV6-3 CASYSGRANTGELFF TGTGCCAGCTATAGCGGGAGGGCGAACACCGGGGAGCTGTTTTTT
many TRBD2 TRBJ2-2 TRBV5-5 CASSLKRGHTGELFF TGTGCCAGCAGCTTGAAGCGGGGGCACACCGGGGAGCTGTTTTTT
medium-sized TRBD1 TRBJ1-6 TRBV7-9 CASSRDRDNSPLHF TGTGCCAGCAGCCGGGACAGGGATAATTCACCCCTCCACTTT
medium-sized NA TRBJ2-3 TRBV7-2 CASSFLGRDTQYF TGTGCCAGCAGCTTCCTAGGCAGAGATACGCAGTATTTT
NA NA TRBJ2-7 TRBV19 CASSIGQAIYEQYF TGTGCCAGTAGTATCGGGCAGGCGATTTACGAGCAGTACTTC
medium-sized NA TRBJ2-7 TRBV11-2 CASSLGSSESREQYF TGTGCCAGCAGCTTGGGTTCTAGCGAGTCGAGGGAGCAGTACTTC
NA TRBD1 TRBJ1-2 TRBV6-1 CASSKDRAVDYGYTF TGTGCCAGCAGTAAGGACAGGGCAGTAGACTATGGCTACACCTTC
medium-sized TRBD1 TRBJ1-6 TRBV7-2 CASSPTGDHSPLHF TGTGCCAGCAGCCCCACAGGGGATCATTCACCCCTCCACTTT
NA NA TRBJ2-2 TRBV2 CASRAPHIGINTGELFF TGTGCCAGCAGGGCCCCCCATATAGGGATCAACACCGGGGAGCTGTTTTTT
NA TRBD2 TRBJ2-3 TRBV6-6 CASSSLAGGPADTQYF TGTGCCAGCAGTAGTCTAGCGGGGGGGCCGGCAGATACGCAGTATTTT
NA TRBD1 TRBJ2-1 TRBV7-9 CASSSTGTGRNEQFF TGTGCCAGCAGCTCCACCGGGACAGGGAGGAATGAGCAGTTCTTC
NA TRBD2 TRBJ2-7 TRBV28 CASSSRTSGGSSYEQYF TGTGCCAGCAGTTCCCGGACTAGCGGGGGTAGCTCCTACGAGCAGTACTTC
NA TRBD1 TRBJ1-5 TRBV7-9 CASSGAGTVNQPQHF TGTGCCAGCAGCGGTGCCGGGACAGTCAATCAGCCCCAGCATTTT
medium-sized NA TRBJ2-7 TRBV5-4 CASSRGGYEQYF TGTGCCAGCAGCCGGGGCGGCTACGAGCAGTACTTC
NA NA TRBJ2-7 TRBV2 CASSEPRLSYEQYF TGTGCCAGCAGCGAACCACGCCTCTCCTACGAGCAGTACTTC
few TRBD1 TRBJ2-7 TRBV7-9 CASSLHQGASVYEQYF TGTGCCAGCAGCTTGCATCAGGGGGCTAGCGTGTACGAGCAGTACTTC
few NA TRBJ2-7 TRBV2 CASSERQGFREQYF TGTGCCAGCAGTGAACGACAAGGGTTTAGGGAGCAGTACTTC